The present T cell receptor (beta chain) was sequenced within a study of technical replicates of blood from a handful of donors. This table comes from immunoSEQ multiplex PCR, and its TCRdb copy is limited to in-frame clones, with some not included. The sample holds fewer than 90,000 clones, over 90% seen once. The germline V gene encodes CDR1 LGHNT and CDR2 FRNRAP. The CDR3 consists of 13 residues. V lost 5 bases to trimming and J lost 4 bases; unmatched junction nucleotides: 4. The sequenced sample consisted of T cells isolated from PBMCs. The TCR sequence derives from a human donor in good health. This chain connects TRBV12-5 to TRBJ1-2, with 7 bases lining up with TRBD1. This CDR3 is CASGPGQLYGYTF. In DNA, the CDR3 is TGTGCTAGTGGTCCGGGACAGCTCTATGGCTACACCTTC.